This is a list of T cell receptor beta chains from one sample in a study of Graves' ophthalmopathy and Graves' hyperthyroidism. TCRdb reanalysed the multiplex PCR reads using MiXCR and keeps one entry per CDR3 protein. The sample includes around 1.1 million distinct CDR3 sequences, about two fifths seen only once; the top ten take 11%. Sequencing was performed on peripheral blood or thyroid tissue (not recorded which). These receptors were taken from an adult man with Graves' hyperthyroidism. Each CDR3 is given with its conserved first and last residue. A D gene is named only where the DNA matches it firmly. Only part of the rows carry a size: once, few, many, or a class if the clone is expanded.

D gene: NA
clone size: NA
V gene: TRBV29-1
J gene: TRBJ1-3
CDR3 protein: CSLDGRRPTGNTIYF
CDR3 DNA: TGCAGCTTAGATGGCAGGCGACCTACTGGAAACACCATATATTTT

D gene: NA
clone size: once
V gene: TRBV9
J gene: TRBJ1-2
CDR3 protein: CASSPRTQGYGYTF
CDR3 DNA: TGTGCCAGCAGCCCCCGGACTCAAGGTTATGGCTACACCTTC

D gene: NA
clone size: few
V gene: TRBV30
J gene: TRBJ2-7
CDR3 protein: CAWRGEYYEQYF
CDR3 DNA: TGTGCCTGGAGGGGCGAGTACTACGAGCAGTACTTC

D gene: NA
clone size: NA
V gene: TRBV12-3/TRBV12-4
J gene: TRBJ1-1
CDR3 protein: CASSLAIGNTEAFF
CDR3 DNA: TGTGCCAGCAGTTTAGCGATCGGGAACACTGAAGCTTTCTTT

D gene: NA
clone size: many
V gene: TRBV15
J gene: TRBJ2-2
CDR3 protein: CATSRVPMGTGELFF
CDR3 DNA: TGTGCCACCAGCAGAGTCCCCATGGGAACCGGGGAGCTGTTTTTT

D gene: NA
clone size: NA
V gene: TRBV3-1
J gene: TRBJ2-7
CDR3 protein: CASSQGLASSYEQYF
CDR3 DNA: TGTGCCAGCAGCCAAGGTCTAGCGAGTTCCTACGAGCAGTACTTC

D gene: NA
clone size: many
V gene: TRBV18
J gene: TRBJ2-5
CDR3 protein: CASSPDQETQYF
CDR3 DNA: TGCGCCAGCAGTCCGGACCAAGAGACCCAGTACTTC

D gene: NA
clone size: NA
V gene: TRBV13
J gene: TRBJ2-5
CDR3 protein: CASSRRAENQETQYF
CDR3 DNA: TGTGCCAGCAGCCGACGAGCGGAGAACCAAGAGACCCAGTACTTC

D gene: NA
clone size: many
V gene: TRBV19
J gene: TRBJ1-1
CDR3 protein: CASTRVGGNTEAFF
CDR3 DNA: TGTGCCAGTACCAGGGTTGGGGGGAACACTGAAGCTTTCTTT

D gene: TRBD2
clone size: many
V gene: TRBV20-1
J gene: TRBJ2-5
CDR3 protein: CSAQAGGRETQYF
CDR3 DNA: TGCAGTGCTCAAGCGGGGGGTAGAGAGACCCAGTACTTC

D gene: NA
clone size: NA
V gene: TRBV5-1
J gene: TRBJ2-2
CDR3 protein: CASSFLDGSTGELFF
CDR3 DNA: TGCGCCAGCAGCTTCTTGGACGGGAGTACCGGGGAGCTGTTTTTT

D gene: NA
clone size: NA
V gene: TRBV7-3
J gene: TRBJ1-4
CDR3 protein: CASNLRLQTEKLFF
CDR3 DNA: TGTGCCAGCAACTTACGGTTACAGACTGAAAAACTGTTTTTT

D gene: TRBD2
clone size: once
V gene: TRBV19
J gene: TRBJ2-5
CDR3 protein: CASSSGTSGSETQYF
CDR3 DNA: TGTGCCAGTAGTAGCGGGACTAGCGGGAGCGAGACCCAGTACTTC

D gene: NA
clone size: many
V gene: TRBV10-3
J gene: TRBJ1-5
CDR3 protein: CAISDRGGGDSNQPQHF
CDR3 DNA: TGTGCCATCAGTGATCGGGGCGGGGGAGATAGCAATCAGCCCCAGCATTTT

D gene: NA
clone size: NA
V gene: TRBV7-2
J gene: TRBJ2-2
CDR3 protein: CASRNWGSENTGELFF
CDR3 DNA: TGTGCCAGCAGGAATTGGGGCAGCGAGAACACCGGGGAGCTGTTTTTT

D gene: NA
clone size: NA
V gene: TRBV7-2
J gene: TRBJ2-5
CDR3 protein: CASTDGGEETQYF
CDR3 DNA: TGTGCCAGCACGGATGGCGGGGAAGAGACCCAGTACTTC

D gene: NA
clone size: few
V gene: TRBV12-3/TRBV12-4
J gene: TRBJ1-2
CDR3 protein: CASSSLGLAGGGYTF
CDR3 DNA: TGTGCCAGCAGTTCCCTGGGACTAGCGGGAGGCGGCTACACCTTC

D gene: NA
clone size: many
V gene: TRBV27
J gene: TRBJ1-5
CDR3 protein: CASSKNSGNQPQHF
CDR3 DNA: TGTGCCAGCAGCAAAAACTCGGGCAATCAGCCCCAGCATTTT

D gene: NA
clone size: NA
V gene: TRBV10-3
J gene: TRBJ1-6
CDR3 protein: CAISESTLHF
CDR3 DNA: TGTGCCATCAGTGAGTCCACCCTCCACTTT

D gene: NA
clone size: many
V gene: TRBV7-6
J gene: TRBJ2-5
CDR3 protein: CASSLKERREETQYF
CDR3 DNA: TGTGCCAGCAGTCTTAAAGAGCGGAGGGAGGAGACCCAGTACTTC

D gene: NA
clone size: NA
V gene: TRBV7-9
J gene: TRBJ1-5
CDR3 protein: CASSLVTGALQYSNQPQHF
CDR3 DNA: TGTGCCAGCAGCTTAGTAACGGGGGCCCTTCAATATAGCAATCAGCCCCAGCATTTT

D gene: TRBD2
clone size: many
V gene: TRBV5-4
J gene: TRBJ2-5
CDR3 protein: CASSLVLAGTETQYF
CDR3 DNA: TGTGCCAGCAGCTTGGTGCTAGCGGGAACAGAGACCCAGTACTTC

D gene: NA
clone size: NA
V gene: TRBV7-2
J gene: TRBJ1-3
CDR3 protein: CASTGLAGLRGNTIYF
CDR3 DNA: TGTGCCAGCACGGGACTAGCGGGGCTTCGTGGAAACACCATATATTTT

D gene: NA
clone size: NA
V gene: TRBV5-4
J gene: TRBJ1-4
CDR3 protein: CASSRPGEKLFF
CDR3 DNA: TGTGCCAGCAGCCGCCCGGGGGAAAAACTGTTTTTT

D gene: TRBD1
clone size: once
V gene: TRBV7-9
J gene: TRBJ1-1
CDR3 protein: CASSLGQGLAEAFF
CDR3 DNA: TGTGCCAGCAGCTTAGGACAGGGACTGGCTGAAGCTTTCTTT

D gene: NA
clone size: once
V gene: TRBV6-1
J gene: TRBJ1-2
CDR3 protein: CASSFSAGNNYGYTF
CDR3 DNA: TGTGCCAGCAGTTTCTCAGCAGGGAATAACTATGGCTACACCTTC

D gene: TRBD1
clone size: NA
V gene: TRBV20-1
J gene: TRBJ1-2
CDR3 protein: CSARKTGNYGYTF
CDR3 DNA: TGCAGTGCTAGAAAGACAGGGAACTATGGCTACACCTTC

D gene: TRBD1
clone size: many
V gene: TRBV7-9
J gene: TRBJ2-7
CDR3 protein: CASSGGTGFRYEQYF
CDR3 DNA: TGTGCCAGCAGCGGTGGGACAGGGTTTCGCTACGAGCAGTACTTC

D gene: NA
clone size: NA
V gene: TRBV12-3/TRBV12-4
J gene: TRBJ2-5
CDR3 protein: CASSFPGGGRETQYF
CDR3 DNA: TGTGCCAGCAGTTTCCCGGGTGGGGGGAGGGAGACCCAGTACTTC

D gene: TRBD1
clone size: NA
V gene: TRBV9
J gene: TRBJ2-7
CDR3 protein: CARIPGQASYEQYF
CDR3 DNA: TGTGCCAGAATTCCGGGACAGGCATCCTACGAGCAGTACTTC

D gene: NA
clone size: many
V gene: TRBV24-1
J gene: TRBJ1-1
CDR3 protein: CATSDAKAYTEAFF
CDR3 DNA: TGTGCCACCAGTGATGCTAAAGCTTACACTGAAGCTTTCTTT

D gene: TRBD1
clone size: NA
V gene: TRBV2
J gene: TRBJ1-2
CDR3 protein: CASSNDQGDGYTF
CDR3 DNA: TGTGCCAGCAGCAACGACCAGGGGGATGGCTACACCTTC

D gene: NA
clone size: NA
V gene: TRBV6-5
J gene: TRBJ1-2
CDR3 protein: CASRMTDVYGYTF
CDR3 DNA: TGTGCCAGCAGAATGACGGATGTTTATGGCTACACCTTC

D gene: TRBD2
clone size: many
V gene: TRBV7-6
J gene: TRBJ2-7
CDR3 protein: CASSLGSGGTPYEQYF
CDR3 DNA: TGTGCCAGCAGCTTGGGTAGCGGGGGGACACCCTACGAGCAGTACTTC

D gene: TRBD1
clone size: many
V gene: TRBV11-2
J gene: TRBJ2-7
CDR3 protein: CASSTWDRGIYEQYF
CDR3 DNA: TGTGCCAGCAGCACGTGGGACAGGGGGATCTACGAGCAGTACTTC